This is a list of T cell receptor beta chains from one sample in a study of T cell changes during pregnancy in multiple sclerosis. Only in-frame clones appear in the TCRdb table, and some are missing; sequencing was by immunoSEQ multiplex PCR. The sample includes tens of thousands of clones, more than 90% of them seen just once. Sequences were derived from CD8+ T cells from peripheral blood mononuclear cells, sampled before pregnancy. Source of these receptors: a female donor with multiple sclerosis, enrolled in a pregnancy study. Both conserved end residues are trimmed from each CDR3. For some rows the clone size is stated as once, few or many, or as a class when expanded; others skip it.

clone_size: NA; v_call: TRBV7-9; cdr3_aa: ASSLLLTEAF
clone_size: once; v_call: TRBV7-9; cdr3_aa: ASSSGQGYGYT
clone_size: once; v_call: TRBV10-3; cdr3_aa: AIRLTGEGEQY
clone_size: NA; v_call: TRBV6-5; cdr3_aa: ASSYSLGAMNTEAF
clone_size: many; v_call: TRBV6-4; cdr3_aa: ASSEDSDSYNEQF
clone_size: few; v_call: TRBV4-2; cdr3_aa: ASSQAPGLAGGTNTGELF
clone_size: NA; v_call: TRBV9; cdr3_aa: ASSYGQGTYEQY
clone_size: NA; v_call: TRBV20-1; cdr3_aa: SARREETQY
clone_size: NA; v_call: TRBV19; cdr3_aa: ASRPRDSSREMNTEAF
clone_size: NA; v_call: TRBV4-1; cdr3_aa: ASSQETGSGELF
clone_size: NA; v_call: TRBV18; cdr3_aa: ASSPSQGALSYGYT
clone_size: NA; v_call: TRBV9; cdr3_aa: ASTDGQSYEQY
clone_size: NA; v_call: TRBV10-3; cdr3_aa: AISEFETGGSALETQY
clone_size: NA; v_call: TRBV10-2; cdr3_aa: ASSVGGPPGQPQH
clone_size: NA; v_call: TRBV10-3; cdr3_aa: AISDPLTSGGYEQY
clone_size: NA; v_call: TRBV9; cdr3_aa: ASSAGAGGYTGELF
clone_size: NA; v_call: TRBV9; cdr3_aa: ASSEGGAGELF
clone_size: NA; v_call: TRBV4-3; cdr3_aa: ASSQGQRTDSNYGYT
clone_size: NA; v_call: TRBV19; cdr3_aa: ASSIADSGANVLT
clone_size: NA; v_call: TRBV4-1; cdr3_aa: ASSQGPDSRNYGYT
clone_size: NA; v_call: TRBV6-5; cdr3_aa: ASSYSNFPSTDTQY
clone_size: NA; v_call: TRBV2; cdr3_aa: ASSGRLSGGPLDEQF
clone_size: NA; v_call: TRBV7-3; cdr3_aa: ASSFTGGGLGYT
clone_size: NA; v_call: TRBV13; cdr3_aa: ASSFGTGVTEAF
clone_size: NA; v_call: TRBV4-1; cdr3_aa: ASSPSSDEQF
clone_size: once; v_call: TRBV12-2; cdr3_aa: ASRPITPHWTDSNQPQH
clone_size: NA; v_call: TRBV19; cdr3_aa: ASSATLNYGYT
clone_size: NA; v_call: TRBV19; cdr3_aa: ATRPPGSTEAF
clone_size: once; v_call: TRBV7-6; cdr3_aa: ASSSPGAKNIQY
clone_size: NA; v_call: TRBV6-1; cdr3_aa: ASIPGPTDTQY
clone_size: NA; v_call: TRBV4-3; cdr3_aa: ASSPRQGGTYEQY
clone_size: NA; v_call: TRBV19; cdr3_aa: ASSIDSDRGAYNEQF
clone_size: NA; v_call: TRBV19; cdr3_aa: ASIQGVNPNQPQH
clone_size: NA; v_call: TRBV6-4; cdr3_aa: ASSLTVGTDTQY
clone_size: NA; v_call: TRBV9; cdr3_aa: ASSPAGDSTGELF
clone_size: NA; v_call: TRBV7-9; cdr3_aa: ASPPGQFEGTEAF
clone_size: NA; v_call: TRBV4-1; cdr3_aa: ASSQGVSQF
clone_size: once; v_call: TRBV9; cdr3_aa: ASSASVEDRGASTDTQY
clone_size: NA; v_call: TRBV7-6; cdr3_aa: ASSLIAGAYDTQY
clone_size: NA; v_call: TRBV27; cdr3_aa: ASGTGVYEQY
clone_size: NA; v_call: TRBV7-9; cdr3_aa: ASSYALRGDVQETQY
clone_size: NA; v_call: TRBV29-1; cdr3_aa: SVEGARATLMNTEAF
clone_size: NA; v_call: TRBV5-1; cdr3_aa: ASRRDEKLF
clone_size: NA; v_call: TRBV4-1; cdr3_aa: ASSQEGSSRKNIQY